This TCR beta chain was obtained from a study of immune evolution from preneoplasia to lung adenocarcinoma. Study-wide points: Clonality was highest in normal lung, lower in later-stage lesions apparently.

H&E slides confirmed each diagnosis, reviewed by two pathologists independently. Sequencing was performed with immunoSEQ multiplex PCR; in TCRdb, only in-frame clones are kept and a portion is missing. The data contain tens of thousands of clones, around 80% of them singletons. Trimming cost V 4 bases and J 3 bases, with 10 bases left between them. The V gene's germline CDR1 is MDHEN and CDR2 SYDVKM. The CDR3 runs to 14 residues. As regards this clone: Its target is not known.

Sequenced: FFPE invasive lung adenocarcinoma tissue. This receptor was identified in a person in their sixties or seventies with lung adenocarcinoma. The chain recombines TRBV28 with TRBJ1-3; D remains ambiguous. Here the CDR3 DNA reads TGTGCCAGCAGTTCCCGGGTCTTTGGAAACACCATATATTTT. It translates to CASSSRVFGNTIYF.